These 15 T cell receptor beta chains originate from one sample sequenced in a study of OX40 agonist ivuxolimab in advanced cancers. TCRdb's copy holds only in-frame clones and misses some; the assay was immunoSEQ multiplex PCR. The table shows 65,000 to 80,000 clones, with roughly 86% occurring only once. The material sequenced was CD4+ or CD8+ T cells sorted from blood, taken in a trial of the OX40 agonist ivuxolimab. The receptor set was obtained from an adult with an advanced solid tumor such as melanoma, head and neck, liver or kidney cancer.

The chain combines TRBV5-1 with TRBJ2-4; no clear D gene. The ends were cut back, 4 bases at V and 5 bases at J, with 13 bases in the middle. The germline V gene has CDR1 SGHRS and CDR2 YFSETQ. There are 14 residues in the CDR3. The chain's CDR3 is CASSARAAENIQYF. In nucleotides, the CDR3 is TGCGCCAGCAGCGCCCGAGCCGCCGAAAACATTCAGTACTTC.

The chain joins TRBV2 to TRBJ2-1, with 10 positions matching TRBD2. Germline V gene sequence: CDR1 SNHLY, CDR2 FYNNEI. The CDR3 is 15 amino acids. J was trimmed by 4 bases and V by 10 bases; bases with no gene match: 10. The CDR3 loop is CATSPSGSRYNEQFF. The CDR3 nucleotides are TGTGCCACCTCTCCTAGCGGGAGTAGGTACAATGAGCAGTTCTTC.

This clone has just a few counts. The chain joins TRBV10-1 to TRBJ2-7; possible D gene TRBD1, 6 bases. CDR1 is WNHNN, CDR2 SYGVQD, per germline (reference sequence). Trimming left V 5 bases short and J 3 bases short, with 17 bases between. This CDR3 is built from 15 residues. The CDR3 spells CASSPTGLRNYEQYF. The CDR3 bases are TGCGCCAGCAGTCCGACAGGTCTGAGGAACTACGAGCAGTACTTC.

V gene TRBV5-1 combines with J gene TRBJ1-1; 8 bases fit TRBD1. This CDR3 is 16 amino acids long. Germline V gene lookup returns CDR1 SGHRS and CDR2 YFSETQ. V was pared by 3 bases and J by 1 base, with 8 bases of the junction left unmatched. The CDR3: CASSSPGGAWNTEAFF. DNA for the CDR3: TGCGCCAGCAGCTCGCCAGGGGGCGCGTGGAACACTGAAGCTTTCTTT. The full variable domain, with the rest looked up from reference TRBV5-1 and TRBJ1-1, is KAGVTQTPRYLIKTRGQQVTLSCSPISGHRSVSWYQQTPGQGLQFLFEYFSETQRNKGNFPGRFSGRQFSNSRSEMNVSTLELGDSALYLCASSSPGGAWNTEAFFGQGTRLTVV.

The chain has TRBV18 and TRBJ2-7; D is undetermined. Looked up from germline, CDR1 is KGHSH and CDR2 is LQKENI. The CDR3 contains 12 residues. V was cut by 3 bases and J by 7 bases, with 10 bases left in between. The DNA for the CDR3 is TGTGCCAGCTCACCTTCCGGTGAAGAGCAGTACTTC. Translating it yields CASSPSGEEQYF.

In DNA form, the CDR3 reads TGTGCCAGCAGCTTGGGACAGCTTGCTAACAATGAGCAGTTCTTC. Protein: CASSLGQLANNEQFF. The chain has TRBV5-5 and TRBJ2-1; a weak D match, TRBD1 (5 bases). Germline CDR1 reads SGHKS; CDR2 reads YYEKEE (reference sequence). The CDR3 extends over 15 amino acids. V lost 0 bases to trimming and J lost 5 bases, with 12 bases between them. Full variable domain (outside the CDR3, taken from reference TRBV5-5 and TRBJ2-1): DAGVTQSPTHLIKTRGQQVTLRCSPISGHKSVSWYQQVLGQGPQFIFQYYEKEERGRGNFPDRFSARQFPNYSSELNVNALLLGDSALYLCASSLGQLANNEQFFGPGTRLTVL.

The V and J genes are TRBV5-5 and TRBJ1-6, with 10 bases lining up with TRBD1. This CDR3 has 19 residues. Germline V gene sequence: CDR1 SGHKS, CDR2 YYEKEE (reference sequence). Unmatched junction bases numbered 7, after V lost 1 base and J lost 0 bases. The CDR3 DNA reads TGTGCCAGCAGCTTGACCCGACAGGGGGCGAGCTCCTATAATTCACCCCTCCACTTT. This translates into CASSLTRQGASSYNSPLHF.

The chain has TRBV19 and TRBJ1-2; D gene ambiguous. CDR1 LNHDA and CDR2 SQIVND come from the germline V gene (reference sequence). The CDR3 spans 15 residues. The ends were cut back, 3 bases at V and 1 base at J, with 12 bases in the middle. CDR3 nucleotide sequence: TGTGCCAGTAGTATTGAGTTGACCGTTAACTATGGCTACACCTTC. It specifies CASSIELTVNYGYTF.

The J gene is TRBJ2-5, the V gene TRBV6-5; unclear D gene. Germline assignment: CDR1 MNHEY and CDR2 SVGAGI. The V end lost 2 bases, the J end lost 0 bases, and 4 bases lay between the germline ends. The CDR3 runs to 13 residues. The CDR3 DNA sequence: TGTGCCAGCAGTTACACCGACCAAGAGACCCAGTACTTC. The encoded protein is CASSYTDQETQYF.

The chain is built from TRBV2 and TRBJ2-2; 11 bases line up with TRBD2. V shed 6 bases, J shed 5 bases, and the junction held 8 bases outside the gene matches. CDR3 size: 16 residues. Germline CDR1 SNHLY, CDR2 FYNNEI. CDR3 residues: CASSLTSGAYTGELFF. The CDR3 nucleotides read TGTGCCAGCAGCTTGACTAGCGGGGCGTATACCGGGGAGCTGTTTTTT.

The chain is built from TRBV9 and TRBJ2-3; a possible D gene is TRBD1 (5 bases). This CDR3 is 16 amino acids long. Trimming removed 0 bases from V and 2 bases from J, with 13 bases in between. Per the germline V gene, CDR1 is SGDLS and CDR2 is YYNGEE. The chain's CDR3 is CASSVGAGLTTDTQYF. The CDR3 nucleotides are TGTGCCAGCAGCGTAGGGGCAGGGTTGACCACAGATACGCAGTATTTT.

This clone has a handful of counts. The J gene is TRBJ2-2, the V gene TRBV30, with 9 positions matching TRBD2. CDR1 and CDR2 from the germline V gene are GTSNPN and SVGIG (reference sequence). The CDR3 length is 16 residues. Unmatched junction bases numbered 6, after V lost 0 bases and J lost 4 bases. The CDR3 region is CAWSVSASGVTGELFF. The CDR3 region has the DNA TGTGCCTGGAGTGTATCGGCTAGCGGGGTCACCGGGGAGCTGTTTTTT.

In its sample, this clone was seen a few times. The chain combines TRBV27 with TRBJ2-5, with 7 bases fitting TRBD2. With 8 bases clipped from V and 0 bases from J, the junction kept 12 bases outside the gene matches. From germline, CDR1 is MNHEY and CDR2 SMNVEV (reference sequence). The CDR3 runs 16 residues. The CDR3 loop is CASGTSGGGNQETQYF. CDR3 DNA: TGTGCCAGCGGAACATCCGGCGGGGGAAACCAAGAGACCCAGTACTTC.

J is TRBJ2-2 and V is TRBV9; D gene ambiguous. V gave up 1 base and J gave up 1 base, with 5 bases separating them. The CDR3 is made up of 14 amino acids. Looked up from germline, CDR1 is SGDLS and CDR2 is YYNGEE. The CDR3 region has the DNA TGTGCCAGCAGCGTACTATTGAACACCGGGGAGCTGTTTTTT. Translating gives CASSVLLNTGELFF.

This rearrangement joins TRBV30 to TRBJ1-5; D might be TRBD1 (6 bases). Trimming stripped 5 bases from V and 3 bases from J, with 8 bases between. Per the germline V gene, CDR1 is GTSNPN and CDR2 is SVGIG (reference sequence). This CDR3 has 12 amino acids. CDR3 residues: CAWGQPNQPQHF. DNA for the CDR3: TGTGCCTGGGGACAGCCCAATCAGCCCCAGCATTTT.